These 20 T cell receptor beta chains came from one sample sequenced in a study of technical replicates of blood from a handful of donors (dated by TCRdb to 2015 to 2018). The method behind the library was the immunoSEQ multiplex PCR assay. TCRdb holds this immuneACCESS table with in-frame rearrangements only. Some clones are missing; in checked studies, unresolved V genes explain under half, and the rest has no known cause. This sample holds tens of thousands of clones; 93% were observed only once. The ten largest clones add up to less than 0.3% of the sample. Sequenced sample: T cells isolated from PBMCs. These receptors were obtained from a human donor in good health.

The CDR3 here is CAWTRSSGAEQFF. The CDR3 coding sequence is TGTGCCTGGACCCGTAGTAGCGGGGCTGAGCAGTTCTTC. V and J are TRBV30 and TRBJ2-1; 8 bases align to TRBD2. J lost 9 bases, V lost 4 bases, and 8 bases had no gene match. CDR1 and CDR2 from the germline V gene are GTSNPN and SVGIG (reference sequence). CDR3 size: 13 residues.

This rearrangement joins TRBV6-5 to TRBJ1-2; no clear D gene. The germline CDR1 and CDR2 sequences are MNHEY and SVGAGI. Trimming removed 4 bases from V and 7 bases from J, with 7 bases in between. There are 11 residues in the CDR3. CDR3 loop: CASSWEGGYTF. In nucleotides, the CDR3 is TGTGCCAGCAGTTGGGAGGGTGGCTACACCTTC.

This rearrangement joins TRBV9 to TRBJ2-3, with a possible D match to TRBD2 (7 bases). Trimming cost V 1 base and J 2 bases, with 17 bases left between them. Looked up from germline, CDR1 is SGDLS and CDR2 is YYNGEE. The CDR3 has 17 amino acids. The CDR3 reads CASSVRSGGGDTDTQYF. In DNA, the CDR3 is TGTGCCAGCAGCGTAAGGTCCGGCGGGGGCGACACAGATACGCAGTATTTT.

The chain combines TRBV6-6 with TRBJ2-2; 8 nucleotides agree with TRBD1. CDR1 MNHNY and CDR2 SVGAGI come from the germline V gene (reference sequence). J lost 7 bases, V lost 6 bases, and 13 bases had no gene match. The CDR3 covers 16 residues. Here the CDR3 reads CASSTPGGGYVGELFF. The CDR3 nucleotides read TGTGCCAGCAGCACTCCAGGGGGCGGATATGTCGGGGAGCTGTTTTTT.

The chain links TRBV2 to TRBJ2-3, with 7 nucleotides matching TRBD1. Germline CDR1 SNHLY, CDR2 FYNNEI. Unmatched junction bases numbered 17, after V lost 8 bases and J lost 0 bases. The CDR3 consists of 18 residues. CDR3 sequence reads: CASFLEETNRGSTDTQYF. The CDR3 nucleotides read TGTGCCAGCTTCCTCGAAGAGACGAACAGGGGAAGCACAGATACGCAGTATTTT.

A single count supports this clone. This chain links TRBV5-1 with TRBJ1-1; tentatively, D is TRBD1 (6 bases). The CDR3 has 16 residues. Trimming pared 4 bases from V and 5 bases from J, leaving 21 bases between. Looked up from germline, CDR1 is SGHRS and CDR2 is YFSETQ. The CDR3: CASSPSGITGSTEAFF. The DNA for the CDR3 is TGCGCCAGCAGCCCGTCTGGGATTACAGGGAGTACTGAAGCTTTCTTT.

The chain's CDR3 is CASSVAPAGNEQYF. The CDR3 DNA is TGTGCCAGCAGCGTAGCTCCCGCGGGGAACGAGCAGTACTTC. The chain employs TRBV9 and TRBJ2-7; tentatively, D is TRBD2 (6 bases). Germline CDR1 and CDR2: SGDLS and YYNGEE. The CDR3 has 14 amino acids. V was trimmed by 0 bases and J by 5 bases, leaving 12 bases between them. Based on the CDR3 plus reference TRBV9 and TRBJ2-7, the full variable domain is DSGVTQTPKHLITATGQRVTLRCSPRSGDLSVYWYQQSLDQGLQFLIQYYNGEERAKGNILERFSAQQFPDLHSELNLSSLELGDSALYFCASSVAPAGNEQYFGPGTRLTVT.

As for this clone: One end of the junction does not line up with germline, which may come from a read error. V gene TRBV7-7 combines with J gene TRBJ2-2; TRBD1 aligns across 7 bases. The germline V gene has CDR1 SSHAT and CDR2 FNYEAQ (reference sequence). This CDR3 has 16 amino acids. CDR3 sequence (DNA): TGTGCTAGCAGCTTCTCCCGGGACAGACCCACCGGGGAGCTGTTTTTT. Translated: CASSFSRDRPTGELFF. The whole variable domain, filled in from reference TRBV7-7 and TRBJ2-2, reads GAGVSQSPRYKVTKRGQDVTLRCDPISSHATLYWYQQALGQGPEFLTYFNYEAQPDKSGLPSDRFSAERPEGSISTLTIQRTEQRDSAMYRCASSFSRDRPTGELFFGEGSRLTVL.

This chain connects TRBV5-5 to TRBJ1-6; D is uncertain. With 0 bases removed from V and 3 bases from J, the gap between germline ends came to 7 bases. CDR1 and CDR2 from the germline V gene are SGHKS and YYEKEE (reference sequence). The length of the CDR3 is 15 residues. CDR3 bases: TGTGCCAGCAGCTTGGAGTCTATCTATAATTCACCCCTCCACTTT. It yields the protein CASSLESIYNSPLHF.

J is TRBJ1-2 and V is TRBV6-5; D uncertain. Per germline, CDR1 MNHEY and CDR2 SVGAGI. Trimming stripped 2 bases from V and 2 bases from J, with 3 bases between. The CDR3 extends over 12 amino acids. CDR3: CASSYRNYGYTF. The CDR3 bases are TGTGCCAGCAGTTACCGGAACTATGGCTACACCTTC.

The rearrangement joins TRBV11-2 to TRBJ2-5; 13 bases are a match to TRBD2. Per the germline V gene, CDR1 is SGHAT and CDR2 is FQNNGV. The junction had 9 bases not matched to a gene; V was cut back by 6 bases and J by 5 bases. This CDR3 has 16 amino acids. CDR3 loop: CASSPGLAGDLETQYF. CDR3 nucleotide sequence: TGTGCCAGCAGTCCTGGACTAGCGGGAGATTTGGAGACCCAGTACTTC. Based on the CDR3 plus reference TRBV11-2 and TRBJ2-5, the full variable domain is EAGVAQSPRYKIIEKRQSVAFWCNPISGHATLYWYQQILGQGPKLLIQFQNNGVVDDSQLPKDRFSAERLKGVDSTLKIQPAKLEDSAVYLCASSPGLAGDLETQYFGPGTRLLVL.

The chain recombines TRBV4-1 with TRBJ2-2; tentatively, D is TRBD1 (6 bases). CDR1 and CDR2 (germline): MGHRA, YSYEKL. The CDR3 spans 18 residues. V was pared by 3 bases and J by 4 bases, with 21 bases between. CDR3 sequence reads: CASSQTPGHSRGTGELFF. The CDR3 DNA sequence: TGCGCCAGCAGCCAGACCCCGGGACACTCCCGGGGCACCGGGGAGCTGTTTTTT.

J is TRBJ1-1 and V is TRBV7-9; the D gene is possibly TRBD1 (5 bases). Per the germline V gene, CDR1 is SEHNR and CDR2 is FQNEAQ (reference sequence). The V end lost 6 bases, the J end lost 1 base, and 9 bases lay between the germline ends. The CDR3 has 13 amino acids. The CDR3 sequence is CASSQGTNTEAFF. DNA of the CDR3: TGTGCCAGCAGTCAGGGAACGAACACTGAAGCTTTCTTT. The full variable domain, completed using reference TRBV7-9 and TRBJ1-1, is DTGVSQNPRHKITKRGQNVTFRCDPISEHNRLYWYRQTLGQGPEFLTYFQNEAQLEKSRLLSDRFSAERPKGSFSTLEIQRTEQGDSAMYLCASSQGTNTEAFFGQGTRLTVV.

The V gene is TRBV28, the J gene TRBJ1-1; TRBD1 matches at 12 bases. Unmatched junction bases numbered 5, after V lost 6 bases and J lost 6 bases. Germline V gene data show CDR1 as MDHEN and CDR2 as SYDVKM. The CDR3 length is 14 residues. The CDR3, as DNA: TGTGCCAGCAGCCTGGGACAGGGGGCAGCTGAAGCTTTCTTT. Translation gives CASSLGQGAAEAFF. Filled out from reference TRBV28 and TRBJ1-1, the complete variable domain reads DVKVTQSSRYLVKRTGEKVFLECVQDMDHENMFWYRQDPGLGLRLIYFSYDVKMKEKGDIPEGYSVSREKKERFSLILESASTNQTSMYLCASSLGQGAAEAFFGQGTRLTVV.

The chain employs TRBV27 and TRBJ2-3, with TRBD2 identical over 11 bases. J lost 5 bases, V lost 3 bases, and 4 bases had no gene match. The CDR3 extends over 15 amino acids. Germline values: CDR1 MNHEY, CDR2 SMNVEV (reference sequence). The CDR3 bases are TGTGCCAGCAGTTTTAGCGGGAGGGCCGGAGATACGCAGTATTTT. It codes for CASSFSGRAGDTQYF.

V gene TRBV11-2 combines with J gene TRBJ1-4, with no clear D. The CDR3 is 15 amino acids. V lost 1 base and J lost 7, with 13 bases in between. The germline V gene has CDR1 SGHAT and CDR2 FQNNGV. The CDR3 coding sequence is TGTGCCAGCAGCTTAGTGGAGGGAGTGGGTGAAAAACTGTTTTTT. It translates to CASSLVEGVGEKLFF.

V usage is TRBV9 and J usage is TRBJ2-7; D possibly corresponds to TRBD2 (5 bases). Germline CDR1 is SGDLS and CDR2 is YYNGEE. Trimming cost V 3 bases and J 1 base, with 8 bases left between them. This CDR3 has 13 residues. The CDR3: CASSAPGSYEQYF. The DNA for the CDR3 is TGTGCCAGCAGCGCCCCGGGGTCCTACGAGCAGTACTTC.

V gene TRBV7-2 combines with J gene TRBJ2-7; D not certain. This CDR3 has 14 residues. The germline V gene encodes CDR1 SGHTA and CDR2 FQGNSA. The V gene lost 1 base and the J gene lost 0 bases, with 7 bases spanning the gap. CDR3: CASSLGPSSYEQYF. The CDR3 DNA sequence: TGTGCCAGCAGCTTAGGTCCGAGCTCCTACGAGCAGTACTTC.

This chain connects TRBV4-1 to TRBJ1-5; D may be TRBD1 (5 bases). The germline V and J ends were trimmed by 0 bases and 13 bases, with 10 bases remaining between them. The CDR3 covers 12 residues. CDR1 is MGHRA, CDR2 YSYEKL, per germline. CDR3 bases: TGCGCCAGCAGCCAAGACAGGGAAGAACAGCATTTT. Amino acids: CASSQDREEQHF.

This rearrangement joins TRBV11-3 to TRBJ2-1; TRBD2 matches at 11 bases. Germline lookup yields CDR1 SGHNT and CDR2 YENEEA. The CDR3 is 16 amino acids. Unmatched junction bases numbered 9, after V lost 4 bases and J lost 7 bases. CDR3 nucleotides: TGTGCCAGCAGCTCCGTTAGCGGGGGGGCCCGAAATGAGCAGTTCTTC. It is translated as CASSSVSGGARNEQFF.